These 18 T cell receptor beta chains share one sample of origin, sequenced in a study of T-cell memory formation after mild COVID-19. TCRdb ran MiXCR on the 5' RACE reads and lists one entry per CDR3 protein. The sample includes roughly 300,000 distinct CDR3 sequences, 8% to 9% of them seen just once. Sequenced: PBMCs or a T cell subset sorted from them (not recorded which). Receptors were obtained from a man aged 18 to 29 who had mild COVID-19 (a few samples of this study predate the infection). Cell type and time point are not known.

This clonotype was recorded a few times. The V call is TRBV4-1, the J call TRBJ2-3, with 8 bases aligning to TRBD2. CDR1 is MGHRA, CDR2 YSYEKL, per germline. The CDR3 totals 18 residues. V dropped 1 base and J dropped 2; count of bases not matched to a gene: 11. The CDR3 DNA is TGCGCCAGCAGCCAAGCCCCTGGGGCTAGCGGGTTCACAGATACGCAGTATTTT. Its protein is CASSQAPGASGFTDTQYF.

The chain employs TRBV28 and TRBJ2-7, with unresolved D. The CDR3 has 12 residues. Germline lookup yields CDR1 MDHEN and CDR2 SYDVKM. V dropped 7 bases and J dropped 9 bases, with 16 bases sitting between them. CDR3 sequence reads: CASTHRSCVQYV. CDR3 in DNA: TGTGCCAGCACTCACCGATCCTGTGTGCAGTACGTC.

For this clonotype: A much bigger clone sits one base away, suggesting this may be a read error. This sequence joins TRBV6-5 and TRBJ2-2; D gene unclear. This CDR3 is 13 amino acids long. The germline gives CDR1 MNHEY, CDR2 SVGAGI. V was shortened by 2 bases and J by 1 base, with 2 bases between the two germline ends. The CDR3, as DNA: TGTGCCAGCAGTTACCTGAACACCGGGGAGCTGTTTTTT. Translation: CASSYLNTGELFF.

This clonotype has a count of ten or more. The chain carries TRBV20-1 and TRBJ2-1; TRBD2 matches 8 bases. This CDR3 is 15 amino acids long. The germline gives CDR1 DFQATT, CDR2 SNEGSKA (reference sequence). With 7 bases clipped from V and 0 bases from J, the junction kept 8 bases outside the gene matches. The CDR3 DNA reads TGCAGTGTCAGGACTAGCCCGAGCTCCTACAATGAGCAGTTCTTC. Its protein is CSVRTSPSSYNEQFF.

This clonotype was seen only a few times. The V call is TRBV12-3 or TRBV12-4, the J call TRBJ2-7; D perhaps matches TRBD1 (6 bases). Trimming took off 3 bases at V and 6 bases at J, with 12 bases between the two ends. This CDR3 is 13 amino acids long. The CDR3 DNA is TGTGCCAGCAGTTTGGGCAGGGGCTTCGAGCAGTACGTC. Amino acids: CASSLGRGFEQYV.

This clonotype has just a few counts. Here the CDR3 reads CASSAGRGDNQPQHF. In DNA, the CDR3 is TGTGCCAGCAGCGCGGGTCGGGGGGATAATCAGCCCCAGCATTTT. The chain employs TRBV7-2 and TRBJ1-5; D is perhaps TRBD1 (5 bases). The CDR3 sequence is 15 residues long. The V and J ends lost 5 bases and 4 bases respectively, with 15 bases between them. Germline V CDR1 and CDR2: SGHTA, FQGNSA. Using reference TRBV7-2 and TRBJ1-5 for the parts outside the CDR3, the full variable domain is GAGVSQSPSNKVTEKGKDVELRCDPISGHTALYWYRQSLGQGLEFLIYFQGNSAPDKSGLPSDRFSAERTGGSVSTLTIQRTQQEDSAVYLCASSAGRGDNQPQHFGDGTRLSIL.

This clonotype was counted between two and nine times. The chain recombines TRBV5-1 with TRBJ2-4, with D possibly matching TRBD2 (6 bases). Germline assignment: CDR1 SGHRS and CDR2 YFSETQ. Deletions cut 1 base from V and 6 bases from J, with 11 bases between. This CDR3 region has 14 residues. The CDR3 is CASSLLEGTNIQYF. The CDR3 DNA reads TGCGCCAGCAGCTTGTTGGAGGGAACAAACATTCAGTACTTC.

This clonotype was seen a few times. In DNA, the CDR3 is TGCGCCAGCAGGGAAACCGGGACTGGCACAGATACGCAGTATTTT. As protein: CASRETGTGTDTQYF. The rearrangement links TRBV5-1 to TRBJ2-3; possibly TRBD2 for D (6 bases). CDR3 length equals 15 residues. Germline V gene lookup returns CDR1 SGHRS and CDR2 YFSETQ. V shed 5 bases and J shed 1 base, with 14 bases lying between them.

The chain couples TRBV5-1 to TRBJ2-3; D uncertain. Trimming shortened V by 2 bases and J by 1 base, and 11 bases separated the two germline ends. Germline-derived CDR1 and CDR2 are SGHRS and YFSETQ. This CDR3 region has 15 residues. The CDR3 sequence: CASSFQDPRTDTQYF. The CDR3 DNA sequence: TGCGCCAGCAGCTTTCAGGACCCCCGCACAGATACGCAGTATTTT.

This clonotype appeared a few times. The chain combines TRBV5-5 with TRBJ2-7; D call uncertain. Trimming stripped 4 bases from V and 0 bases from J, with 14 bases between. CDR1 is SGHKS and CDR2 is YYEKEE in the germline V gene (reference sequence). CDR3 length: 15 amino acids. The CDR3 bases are TGTGCCAGCAGCCCCGCGCCGGTAAGCTCCTACGAGCAGTACGTC. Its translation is CASSPAPVSSYEQYV.

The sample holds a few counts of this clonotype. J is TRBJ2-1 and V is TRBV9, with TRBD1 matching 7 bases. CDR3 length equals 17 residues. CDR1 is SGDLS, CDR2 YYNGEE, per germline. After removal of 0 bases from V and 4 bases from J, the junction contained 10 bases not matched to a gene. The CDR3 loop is CASSVELGTDPYNEQFF. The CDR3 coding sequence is TGTGCCAGCAGCGTAGAGCTAGGGACAGATCCTTACAATGAGCAGTTCTTC.

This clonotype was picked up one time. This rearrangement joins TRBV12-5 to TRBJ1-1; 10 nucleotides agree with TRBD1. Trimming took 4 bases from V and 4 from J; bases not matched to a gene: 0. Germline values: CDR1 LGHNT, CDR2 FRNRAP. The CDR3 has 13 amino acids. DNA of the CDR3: TGTGCTAGTGGTTGGACAGGGGGCACTGAAGCTTTCTTT. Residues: CASGWTGGTEAFF.

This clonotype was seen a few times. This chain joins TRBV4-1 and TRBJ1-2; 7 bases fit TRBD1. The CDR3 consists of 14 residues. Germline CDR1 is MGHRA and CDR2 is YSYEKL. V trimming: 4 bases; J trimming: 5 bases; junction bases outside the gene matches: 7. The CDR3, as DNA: TGCGCCAGCAGCCTTGACAGGGCACTATATGGCTACACCTTC. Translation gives CASSLDRALYGYTF.

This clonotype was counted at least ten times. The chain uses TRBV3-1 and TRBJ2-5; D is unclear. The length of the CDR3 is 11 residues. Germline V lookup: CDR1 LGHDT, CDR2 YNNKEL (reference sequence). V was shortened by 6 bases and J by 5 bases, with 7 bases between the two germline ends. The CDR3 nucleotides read TGTGCCAGCAGACTCCTCGAGACCCAGTACTTC. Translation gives CASRLLETQYF.

The CDR3 bases are TGCGCCAGCAGCTTGGTTATCACGGCAGACCCAAAGACTGAAGCTTTCTTT. Translation gives CASSLVITADPKTEAFF. The chain couples TRBV5-1 to TRBJ1-1, with unresolved D. The germline V gene has CDR1 SGHRS and CDR2 YFSETQ. With 0 bases removed from V and 5 bases from J, the gap between germline ends came to 20 bases. This CDR3 contains 17 residues.

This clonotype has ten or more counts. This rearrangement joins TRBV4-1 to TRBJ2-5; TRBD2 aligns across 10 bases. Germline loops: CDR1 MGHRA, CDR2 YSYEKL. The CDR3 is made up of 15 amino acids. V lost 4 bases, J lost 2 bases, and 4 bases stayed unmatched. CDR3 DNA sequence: TGCGCCAGCAGCCGCCCTAGCGGGGGTCAAGAGACCCAGTACTTC. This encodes CASSRPSGGQETQYF.

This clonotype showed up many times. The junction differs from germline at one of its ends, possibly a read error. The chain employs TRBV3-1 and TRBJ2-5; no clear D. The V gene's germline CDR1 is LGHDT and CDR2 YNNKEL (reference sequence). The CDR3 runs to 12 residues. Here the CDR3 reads CASSQERETQYF. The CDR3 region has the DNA TGCGCCAGCAGCCAAGAGAGGGAGACCCAGTACTTC.

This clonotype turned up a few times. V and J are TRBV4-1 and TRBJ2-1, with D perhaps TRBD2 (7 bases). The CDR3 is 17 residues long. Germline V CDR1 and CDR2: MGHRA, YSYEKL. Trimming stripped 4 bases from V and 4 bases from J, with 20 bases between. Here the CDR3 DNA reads TGCGCCAGCAGCCCCGACGGCATTGGGGGGGCGTACAATGAGCAGTTCTTC. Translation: CASSPDGIGGAYNEQFF.